This T cell receptor (beta chain) was found in a study of T cells in Graves' hyperthyroidism and ophthalmopathy. Study-level findings and limits: Within blood appeared most thyroid clonotypes that had expanded above 0.001.

Using RNA transcripts as the source, TCR beta CDR3 regions were amplified. A set of HTBI primers served as the primers for a first-round RT-PCR of the TCR CDR3. TCRdb ran MiXCR on the multiplex PCR reads and lists one entry per CDR3 protein. Here the sample spans roughly 510,000 distinct CDR3 sequences, over 45% being singletons. Germline-derived CDR1 and CDR2 are LNHDA and SQIVND (reference sequence). The CDR3 sequence is 15 residues long. Trimming stripped 5 bases from V and 2 bases from J, with 16 bases between. This clonotype was found once. What it binds is unknown. The chain carries TRBV19 and TRBJ2-7; the D gene is possibly TRBD1 (6 bases). The clonotype comes from an adult woman with Graves' disease, either hyperthyroidism or ophthalmopathy (not recorded which). Sequencing was done on a sample of peripheral blood or thyroid tissue (not recorded which). DNA for the CDR3: TGTGCCAGTAGTCCAAGACAGGTTACGGCCTACGAGCAGTACTTC. This gives the protein CASSPRQVTAYEQYF.